Here is one TCR beta chain with its context. The germline gives CDR1 SGHNT, CDR2 YYREEE (reference sequence). V lost 4 bases, J lost 4 bases, and 7 bases stayed unmatched. The CDR3 extends over 15 amino acids. The data originate from a study of blood T cell repertoires in COVID-19. About the study: Samples of COVID-19 (acute and convalescent) were obtained from the United States, Italy and Spain.

Sequencing was performed with immunoSEQ multiplex PCR; in TCRdb, only in-frame clones are kept and a portion is missing. Of 72,000 or so clones in the sample, more than 80% were seen once. The V and J genes are TRBV5-4 and TRBJ2-5; TRBD1 aligns across 10 bases. The specimen was peripheral blood. The sequence derives from a woman over 75 with active or convalescent COVID-19. CDR3 loop: CASSPGQGIRETQYF. The CDR3 nucleotides are TGTGCCAGCAGCCCGGGACAGGGGATTAGAGAGACCCAGTACTTC.